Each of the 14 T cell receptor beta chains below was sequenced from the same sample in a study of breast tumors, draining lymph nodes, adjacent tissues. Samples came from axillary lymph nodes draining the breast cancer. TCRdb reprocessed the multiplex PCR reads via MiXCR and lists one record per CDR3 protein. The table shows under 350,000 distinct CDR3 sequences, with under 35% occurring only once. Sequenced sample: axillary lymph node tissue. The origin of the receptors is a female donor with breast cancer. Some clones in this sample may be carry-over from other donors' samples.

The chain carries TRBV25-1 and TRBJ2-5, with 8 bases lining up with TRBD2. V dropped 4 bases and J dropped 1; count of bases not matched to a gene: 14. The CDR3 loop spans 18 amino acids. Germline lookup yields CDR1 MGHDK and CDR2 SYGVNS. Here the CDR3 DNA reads TGTGCCAGCAGTGGGGGGGGCGAGGGGACTAGAGGCCAAGAGACCCAGTACTTC. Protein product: CASSGGGEGTRGQETQYF. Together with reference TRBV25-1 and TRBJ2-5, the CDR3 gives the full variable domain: EADIYQTPRYLVIGTGKKITLECSQTMGHDKMYWYQQDPGMELHLIHYSYGVNSTEKGDLSSESTVSRIRTEHFPLTLESARPSHTSQYLCASSGGGEGTRGQETQYFGPGTRLLVL.

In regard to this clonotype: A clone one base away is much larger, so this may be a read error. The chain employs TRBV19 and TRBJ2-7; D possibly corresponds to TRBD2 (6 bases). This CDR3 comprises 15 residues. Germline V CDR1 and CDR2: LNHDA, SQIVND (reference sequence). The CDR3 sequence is CARSITSGGSYEQYF. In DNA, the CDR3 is TGTGCCAGAAGTATCACGAGCGGAGGGTCCTACGAGCAGTACTTC.

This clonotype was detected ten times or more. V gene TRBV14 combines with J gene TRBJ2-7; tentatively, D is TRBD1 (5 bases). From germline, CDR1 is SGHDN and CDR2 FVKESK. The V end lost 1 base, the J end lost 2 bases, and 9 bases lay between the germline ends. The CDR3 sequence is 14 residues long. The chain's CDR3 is CASSQATGPYEQYF. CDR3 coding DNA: TGTGCCAGCAGCCAAGCAACAGGTCCCTACGAGCAGTACTTC.

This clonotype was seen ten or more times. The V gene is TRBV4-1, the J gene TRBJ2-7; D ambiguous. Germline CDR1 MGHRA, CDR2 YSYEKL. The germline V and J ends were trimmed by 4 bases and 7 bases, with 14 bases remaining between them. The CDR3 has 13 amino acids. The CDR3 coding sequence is TGCGCCAGCAGCCTCCAAGACCGTCGGGAGCAGTACTTC. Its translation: CASSLQDRREQYF.

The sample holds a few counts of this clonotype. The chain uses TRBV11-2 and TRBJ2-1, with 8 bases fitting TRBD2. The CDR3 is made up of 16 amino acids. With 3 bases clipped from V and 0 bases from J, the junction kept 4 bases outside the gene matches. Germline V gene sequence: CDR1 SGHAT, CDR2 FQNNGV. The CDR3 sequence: CASSFTSGSSYNEQFF. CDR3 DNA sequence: TGTGCCAGCAGCTTTACTAGCGGTTCCTCCTACAATGAGCAGTTCTTC.

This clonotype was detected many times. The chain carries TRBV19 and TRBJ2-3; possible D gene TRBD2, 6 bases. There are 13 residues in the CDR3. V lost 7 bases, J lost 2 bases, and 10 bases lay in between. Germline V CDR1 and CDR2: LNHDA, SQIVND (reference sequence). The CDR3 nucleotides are TGTGCCAGTAAGGCGGGACCCACAGATACGCAGTATTTT. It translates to CASKAGPTDTQYF.

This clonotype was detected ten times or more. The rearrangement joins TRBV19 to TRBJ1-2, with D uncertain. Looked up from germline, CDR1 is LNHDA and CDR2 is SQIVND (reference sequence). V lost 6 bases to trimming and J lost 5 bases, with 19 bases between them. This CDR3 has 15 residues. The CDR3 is CASSLREGSRYGYTF. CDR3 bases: TGTGCCAGTAGCCTACGTGAAGGGAGCAGATATGGCTACACCTTC. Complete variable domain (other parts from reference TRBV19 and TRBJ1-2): DGGITQSPKYLFRKEGQNVTLSCEQNLNHDAMYWYRQDPGQGLRLIYYSQIVNDFQKGDIAEGYSVSREKKESFPLTVTSAQKNPTAFYLCASSLREGSRYGYTFGSGTRLTVV.

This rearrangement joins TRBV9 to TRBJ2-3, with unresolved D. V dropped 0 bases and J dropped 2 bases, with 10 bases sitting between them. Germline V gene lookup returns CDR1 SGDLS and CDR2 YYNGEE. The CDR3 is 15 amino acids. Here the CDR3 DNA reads TGTGCCAGCAGCGTAGACGGGCCCCCCACAGATACGCAGTATTTT. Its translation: CASSVDGPPTDTQYF. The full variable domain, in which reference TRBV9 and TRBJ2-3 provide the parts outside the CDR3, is DSGVTQTPKHLITATGQRVTLRCSPRSGDLSVYWYQQSLDQGLQFLIQYYNGEERAKGNILERFSAQQFPDLHSELNLSSLELGDSALYFCASSVDGPPTDTQYFGPGTRLTVL.

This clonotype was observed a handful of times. DNA of the CDR3: TGTGCCAGCAGCCGACTACTAGCAGCCTACGAGCAGTACTTC. Protein product: CASSRLLAAYEQYF. The rearrangement joins TRBV3-1 to TRBJ2-7; D may be TRBD2 (6 bases). Trimming took off 4 bases at V and 2 bases at J, with 12 bases between the two ends. Germline V lookup: CDR1 LGHDT, CDR2 YNNKEL (reference sequence). This CDR3 contains 14 residues.

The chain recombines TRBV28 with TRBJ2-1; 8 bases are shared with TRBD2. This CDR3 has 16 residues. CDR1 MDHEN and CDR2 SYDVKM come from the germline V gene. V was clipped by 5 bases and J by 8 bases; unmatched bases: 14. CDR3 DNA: TGTGCCAGCAGTCCCGCCTTGAGCGGGAGTTATCATGAGCAGTTCTTC. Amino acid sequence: CASSPALSGSYHEQFF.

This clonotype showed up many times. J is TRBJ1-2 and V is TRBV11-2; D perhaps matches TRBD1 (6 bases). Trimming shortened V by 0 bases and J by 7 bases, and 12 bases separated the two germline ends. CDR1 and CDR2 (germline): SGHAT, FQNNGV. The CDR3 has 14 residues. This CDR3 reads CASSLEQGSSGYTF. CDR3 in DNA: TGTGCCAGCAGCTTAGAACAGGGTAGTTCTGGCTACACCTTC.

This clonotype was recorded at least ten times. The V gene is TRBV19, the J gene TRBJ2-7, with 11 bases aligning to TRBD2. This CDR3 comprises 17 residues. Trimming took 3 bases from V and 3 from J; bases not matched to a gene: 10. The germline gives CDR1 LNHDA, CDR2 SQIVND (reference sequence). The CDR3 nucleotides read TGTGCCAGTAGTATTCCACCGACTAGCGGGGCAGTCTACGAGCAGTACTTC. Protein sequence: CASSIPPTSGAVYEQYF.

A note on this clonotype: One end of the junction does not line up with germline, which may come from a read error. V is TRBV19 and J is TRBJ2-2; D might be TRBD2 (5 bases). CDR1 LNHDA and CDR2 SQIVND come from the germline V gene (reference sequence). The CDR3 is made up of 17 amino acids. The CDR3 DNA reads TGTGCCAGTAGTATTTCCCGCCTAACAATAAACACCGGGGAGCTGTCTTTT. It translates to CASSISRLTINTGELSF.

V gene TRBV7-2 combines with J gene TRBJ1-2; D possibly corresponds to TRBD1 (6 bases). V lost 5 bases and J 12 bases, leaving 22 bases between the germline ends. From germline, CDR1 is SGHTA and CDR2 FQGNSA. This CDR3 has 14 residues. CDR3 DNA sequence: TGTGCCAGCAGCCGAACTGGGACAAAGACTGGAAACACCTTC. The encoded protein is CASSRTGTKTGNTF.